This T cell receptor beta chain is drawn from a study of vaccination effects on CD4 cells after COVID-19. The CDR3 is 15 residues long. The V end lost 0 bases, the J end lost 4 bases, and 13 bases lay between the germline ends. CDR1 and CDR2 (germline): LGHNA, YSLEER. Sequencing was preceded by expansion of antigen-specific CD4+ T cells with viral peptide pools in the ViraFEST assay. Isolating CD4+ T cells followed approximately ten days of culture. All vaccine recipients tested negative for nucleocapsid antibodies and had never contracted SARS-CoV-2 infection. Cultivation was performed at a few million PBMC per well with 8.5 to 10 IU/ml IL-2 and 10 ug/ml peptides added. Half of the medium was exchanged for IL-2 medium on both days 3 and 7. The repertoire was sequenced with immunoSEQ multiplex PCR; TCRdb's copy has only in-frame clones and lacks some. The sample holds tens of thousands of clones; around 68% are singletons and the top ten take approximately 25%.

As to this clone: Its antigen is not identified.

The chain joins TRBV4-3 to TRBJ2-7; D is unclear. The TCR sequence derives from a human donor who received a COVID-19 vaccine. The sequencing used CD4+ T cells from PBMCs cultured with HCoV-OC43 spike peptides, collected before COVID-19 vaccination. Described subset: HCoV-OC43 spike overlapping peptide pool stimulation. The CDR3 reads CASSQEWTSGYEQYF. DNA for the CDR3: TGCGCCAGCAGCCAAGAATGGACCTCCGGGTACGAGCAGTACTTC.